The rows below give T cell receptor beta chains drawn from one sample of a study of shared T cell receptors in the human thymus. Measured with immunoSEQ multiplex PCR; TCRdb has only the in-frame clones, and not every one. The sample holds hundreds of thousands of clones, more than 70% seen once. A further study also used this sample, focusing on human thymus T cells.

Sequencing input: thymocytes. The receptor source for this set is a boy less than two years old with a congenital heart defect. CDR3s include the opening cysteine and the closing phenylalanine or tryptophan. The order of the fields is clone size, D gene, V gene, J gene, CDR3 protein, CDR3 DNA. The D gene is left open where the match is weak. Size is omitted from some rows. Given values are once, few, many or a class for expanded clones.

once,.,TRBV14,TRBJ1-2,CASSQGMDGLYGYTF,TGTGCCAGCAGCCAAGGCATGGACGGACTATATGGCTACACCTTC
.,.,TRBV5-1,TRBJ1-5,CASSQDSVSNQPQHF,TGCGCCAGCAGCCAAGACAGCGTTTCTAATCAGCCCCAGCATTTT
.,.,TRBV27,TRBJ2-2,CASTSLAGELFF,TGTGCCAGCACCTCACTAGCCGGGGAGCTGTTTTTT
.,.,TRBV10-3,TRBJ2-5,CAISGTDQETQYF,TGTGCCATCAGTGGGACAGACCAAGAGACCCAGTACTTC
.,TRBD1,TRBV15,TRBJ1-6,CATSTSTGTGSSYNSPLHF,TGTGCCACCAGCACATCCACCGGGACAGGGAGCTCCTATAATTCACCCCTCCACTTT
.,TRBD2,TRBV28,TRBJ2-7,CASGSGTYEQYF,TGTGCCAGCGGTAGCGGGACCTACGAGCAGTACTTC
.,.,TRBV14,TRBJ1-6,CASSQEDTEGNSPLHF,TGTGCCAGCAGCCAAGAAGACACCGAGGGTAATTCACCCCTCCACTTT
.,.,TRBV6-6,TRBJ2-3,CASGGRADTQYF,TGTGCCAGCGGGGGCAGGGCAGATACGCAGTATTTT
.,.,TRBV2,TRBJ1-6,CASMDSGADNSPLHF,TGTGCCAGCATGGATAGCGGGGCGGATAATTCACCCCTCCACTTT
.,.,TRBV6-5,TRBJ1-1,CASSVQPEGNTEAFF,TGTGCCAGCAGTGTACAACCCGAGGGGAACACTGAAGCTTTCTTT
.,TRBD1,TRBV6-1,TRBJ1-5,CASSEGGSDRGYNQPQHF,TGTGCCAGCAGTGAAGGTGGGTCGGACAGGGGATACAATCAGCCCCAGCATTTT
.,.,TRBV18,TRBJ1-5,CASSAEPYSNQPQHF,TGTGCCAGCTCCGCCGAACCCTATAGCAATCAGCCCCAGCATTTT
.,.,TRBV6-5,TRBJ1-1,CASSVRGTEAFF,TGTGCCAGCAGTGTACGGGGCACTGAAGCTTTCTTT
.,.,TRBV2,TRBJ1-4,CASSEGWRATNEKLFF,TGTGCCAGCAGTGAAGGGTGGAGGGCAACTAATGAAAAACTGTTTTTT
.,.,TRBV15,TRBJ2-6,CATSREATVPSSGANVLTF,TGTGCCACCAGCAGAGAGGCGACAGTGCCAAGCTCTGGGGCCAACGTCCTGACTTTC
.,TRBD1,TRBV5-1,TRBJ2-6,CASKGQGPSGANVLTF,TGCGCCAGCAAGGGACAGGGCCCCTCTGGGGCCAACGTCCTGACTTTC
.,.,TRBV14,TRBJ2-5,CASSHLVQETQYF,TGTGCCAGCAGCCACCTCGTCCAAGAGACCCAGTACTTC
once,TRBD1,TRBV5-6,TRBJ1-6,CASSSFGRGNSPLHF,TGTGCCAGCAGCTCCTTCGGCAGGGGGAACTCACCCCTCCACTTT
.,TRBD2,TRBV19,TRBJ2-2,CASSIGTSGFTGELFF,TGTGCCAGTAGTATAGGGACTAGCGGGTTTACCGGGGAGCTGTTTTTT
.,TRBD2,TRBV15,TRBJ2-3,CATSRKREGQDTQYF,TGTGCCACCAGCAGAAAGCGGGAGGGACAAGATACGCAGTATTTT
.,TRBD1,TRBV11-1,TRBJ2-1,CASSLTGDEQFF,TGTGCCAGCAGCTTAACAGGGGACGAGCAGTTCTTC
.,TRBD1,TRBV4-3,TRBJ1-1,CASSPSRDRGTNTEAFF,TGCGCCAGCAGCCCGTCCCGGGACAGGGGAACGAACACTGAAGCTTTCTTT
.,TRBD1,TRBV9,TRBJ2-4,CASSVGGQGIQYF,TGTGCCAGCAGCGTGGGCGGACAGGGCATTCAGTACTTC
.,.,TRBV2,TRBJ1-5,CASRQGSNQPQHF,TGTGCCAGCAGACAGGGCAGCAATCAGCCCCAGCATTTT
.,TRBD1,TRBV15,TRBJ2-7,CATKPGQVDMRYEQYF,TGTGCCACCAAGCCGGGACAGGTTGATATGAGGTACGAGCAGTACTTC
once,.,TRBV10-2,TRBJ2-1,CASSPRELGSYNEQFF,TGCGCCAGCAGTCCCAGGGAATTGGGCTCCTACAATGAGCAGTTCTTC
.,.,TRBV7-8,TRBJ2-3,CASSLEGRQQGDTQYF,TGTGCCAGCAGCTTAGAAGGTCGGCAACAGGGAGATACGCAGTATTTT
.,.,TRBV6-6,TRBJ1-4,CASRFIPGPNEKLFF,TGTGCCAGCAGGTTCATACCAGGGCCTAATGAAAAACTGTTTTTT
.,TRBD1,TRBV15,TRBJ1-6,CATSRDQGATGGWSSYNSPLHF,TGTGCCACCAGCAGAGATCAGGGGGCGACAGGGGGTTGGAGCTCCTATAATTCACCCCTCCACTTT
.,TRBD1,TRBV11-2,TRBJ2-7,CASSQGGTGGYEQYF,TGTGCCAGCAGCCAAGGGGGGACAGGGGGCTACGAGCAGTACTTC
.,TRBD1,TRBV9,TRBJ2-4,CASSVDWDRVDIQYF,TGTGCCAGCAGCGTAGATTGGGACAGGGTAGACATTCAGTACTTC
.,.,TRBV12-2,TRBJ2-7,CASRLVCRQGAHYEQYF,TGTGCAAGTCGCTTAGTCTGCCGACAGGGGGCTCACTACGAGCAGTACTTC
.,TRBD1,TRBV25-1,TRBJ2-7,CASSERTGWPEQYF,TGTGCCAGCAGTGAAAGGACAGGGTGGCCCGAGCAGTACTTC
.,.,TRBV7-9,TRBJ2-1,CASSLGEAVTYNEQFF,TGTGCCAGCAGCTTAGGGGAGGCGGTTACCTACAATGAGCAGTTCTTC
.,.,TRBV28,TRBJ1-1,CASTRGHTEAFF,TGTGCCAGCACTAGAGGGCACACTGAAGCTTTCTTT
.,TRBD2,TRBV28,TRBJ2-7,CASSPGRTSPWEQYF,TGTGCCAGCAGCCCGGGCCGGACTAGCCCCTGGGAGCAGTACTTC
.,.,TRBV14,TRBJ1-2,CASSLSGYGYTF,TGTGCCAGCAGCCTATCAGGCTATGGCTACACCTTC
.,.,TRBV10-3,TRBJ2-7,CAISEGHLTYEQYF,TGTGCCATCAGTGAGGGACACTTGACCTACGAGCAGTACTTC
once,.,TRBV18,TRBJ2-1,CASLGGTNEQFF,TGTGCCAGCCTTGGGGGGACGAATGAGCAGTTCTTC
.,TRBD1,TRBV14,TRBJ2-7,CASSQDMGRTGGGEQYF,TGTGCCAGCAGCCAAGACATGGGGAGGACAGGGGGCGGCGAGCAGTACTTC
.,.,TRBV7-8,TRBJ2-1,CASSLARAEEQFF,TGTGCCAGCAGCTTAGCAAGAGCTGAGGAGCAGTTCTTC
.,TRBD2,TRBV5-6,TRBJ2-7,CASSWGGSSYEQYF,TGTGCCAGCAGCTGGGGGGGTAGCTCCTACGAGCAGTACTTC
.,.,TRBV28,TRBJ2-5,CASSLWNREIGETQYF,TGTGCCAGCAGTTTATGGAACAGGGAAATCGGGGAGACCCAGTACTTC
.,TRBD1,TRBV7-8,TRBJ1-6,CASKTGTSGSPLHF,TGTGCCAGCAAGACAGGGACCTCTGGGTCACCCCTCCACTTT
.,.,TRBV5-6,TRBJ1-5,CASSLASGQPQHF,TGTGCCAGCAGCTTGGCTTCGGGGCAGCCCCAGCATTTT
.,.,TRBV6-5,TRBJ2-1,CASSYSRGTHPGEQFF,TGTGCCAGCAGTTACTCGAGAGGGACTCACCCTGGTGAGCAGTTCTTC
.,.,TRBV23-1,TRBJ1-4,CARDWAEKLFF,TGCGCCAGAGATTGGGCCGAAAAACTGTTTTTT
.,.,TRBV15,TRBJ2-7,CATSRERGYEQYF,TGTGCCACCAGCAGAGAACGGGGTTACGAGCAGTACTTC
.,TRBD1,TRBV6-1,TRBJ1-2,CASSDRTGGYGYTF,TGTGCCAGCAGTGATAGGACAGGGGGTTATGGCTACACCTTC
.,.,TRBV28,TRBJ2-1,CASSRNEDEQFF,TGTGCCAGCAGTCGCAATGAGGATGAGCAGTTCTTC
.,TRBD2,TRBV6-5,TRBJ2-1,CASSSPGLDYNEQFF,TGTGCCAGCAGTTCCCCGGGACTAGATTACAATGAGCAGTTCTTC
.,TRBD2,TRBV4-1,TRBJ2-5,CASSQRTSGSWETQYF,TGCGCCAGCAGCCAACGGACTAGCGGGAGCTGGGAGACCCAGTACTTC
.,TRBD1,TRBV5-1,TRBJ2-1,CASSFSVVAGGIGSSYNEQFF,TGCGCCAGCAGCTTCTCTGTTGTGGCAGGGGGCATCGGGAGCTCCTACAATGAGCAGTTCTTC
once,.,TRBV4-1,TRBJ2-5,CASSRYTKETQYF,TGCGCCAGCAGCCGATACACGAAAGAGACCCAGTACTTC
.,.,TRBV14,TRBJ1-3,CASSQVLSGNTIYF,TGTGCCAGCAGCCAAGTTTTATCTGGAAACACCATATATTTT